The source of this T cell receptor (beta chain) is a study of cytomegalovirus exposure and HLA in healthy donors. Germline CDR1 and CDR2: SGHRS and YFSETQ. CDR3 length: 16 residues. It was healthy bone marrow donors who served as donors. In the case of this clone: Its antigen is undetermined.

It was with 60 Vbeta and 13 Jbeta primers that the PCR ran. Sequencing used immunoSEQ multiplex PCR; TCRdb keeps in-frame clones, though not all of them. Among around 110,000 clones listed, roughly three fifths were seen once. Whole-study results and caveats: There were a few CMV-associated chains whose specificity for CMV antigens was confirmed in vitro.

The sequencing sample was made of PBMCs. This TCR came from a woman aged 40 to 50 in good health and CMV-seropositive. The chain uses TRBV5-1 and TRBJ2-5, with D perhaps matching TRBD2 (6 bases). TRBJ2-7 explains the end of the DNA better; the J call may be wrong. The CDR3 sequence: CASSRGAGSSSYEQYF. CDR3 sequence (DNA): TGCGCCAGCAGCAGAGGAGCGGGCTCGAGCTCCTACGAGCAGTACTTC.